The next 3 T cell receptor beta chains were all read from a single sample in a study of blood T cells in healthy people across ages. A J-beta primer mix and a sample-barcoded 5' primer were used in a second PCR of roughly 6 to 11 cycles. TCRdb ran MiXCR on the 5' RACE reads and lists one entry per CDR3 protein. The table has roughly 800,000 distinct CDR3 sequences, roughly 34% seen once. The sequenced sample was blood. These receptors were taken from a man younger than 35 in good health.

On this clonotype: One end of the junction fails to match germline, which may point to a read error. The chain couples TRBV5-6 to TRBJ1-2; TRBD1 matches 7 bases. The germline CDR1 and CDR2 sequences are SGHDT and YYEEEE. CDR3 length: 16 residues. CDR3 DNA: TGTGCCAGCGGCTTGGGAGGACAGGAACCACTTTATGGCTACACCTTC. It codes for CASGLGGQEPLYGYTF.

V and J are TRBV28 and TRBJ2-5; D unresolved. The germline V and J ends were trimmed by 2 bases and 11 bases, with 21 bases remaining between them. The CDR3 runs to 15 residues. Germline CDR1 and CDR2: MDHEN and SYDVKM. The CDR3 is CASSLAEQYYNEQYF. As DNA, the CDR3 is TGTGCCAGCAGTTTAGCCGAACAGTACTACAATGAGCAGTACTTC.

Only a few counts were recorded for this clonotype. The CDR3 DNA sequence: TGTGCCAGCAGCTTAGCGCTGGACAGGGGGCTCGATGAGCAGTTCTTC. Its translation: CASSLALDRGLDEQFF. The rearrangement uses TRBV7-2 and TRBJ2-1; the match to TRBD1 covers 11 bases. Per the germline V gene, CDR1 is SGHTA and CDR2 is FQGNSA. Trimming at V came to 0 bases and at J to 8 bases, leaving 6 bases not matched to a gene. The CDR3 has 16 residues. Full variable domain (outside the CDR3, taken from reference TRBV7-2 and TRBJ2-1): GAGVSQSPSNKVTEKGKDVELRCDPISGHTALYWYRQSLGQGLEFLIYFQGNSAPDKSGLPSDRFSAERTGGSVSTLTIQRTQQEDSAVYLCASSLALDRGLDEQFFGPGTRLTVL.